A selection of T cell receptor beta chains follows, all from one sample in a study of vaccination effects on CD4 cells after COVID-19. For these TCRs, the target antigens are not known. Some clones are missing from TCRdb's copy, which holds only in-frame ones; the method was immunoSEQ multiplex PCR. Here the sample spans approximately 54,000 clones, roughly 80% being singletons. This material consisted of CD4+ T cells from PBMCs cultured with HCoV-229E spike peptides, taken before COVID-19 vaccination. The source is a human donor who received a COVID-19 vaccine. The CDR3 runs from the conserved cysteine through the conserved F or W. Each record gives: J gene, D gene, V gene, clone size, CDR3 protein, CDR3 DNA. The D gene is left open where the match is weak. Expanded clones get a size class; other rows say once, few or many, or leave the size out.

J: TRBJ1-2
D: NA
V: TRBV7-2
size: NA
CDR3: CASSFPDRRTNYGYTF
DNA: TGTGCCAGCAGCTTCCCCGACAGGCGAACTAACTATGGCTACACCTTC

J: TRBJ2-3
D: TRBD1
V: TRBV11-2
size: NA
CDR3: CASTRPWTGASDTQYF
DNA: TGTGCCAGCACCCGACCTTGGACAGGGGCCTCAGATACGCAGTATTTT

J: TRBJ2-5
D: TRBD1
V: TRBV6-5
size: NA
CDR3: CASSYDAGTGQETQYF
DNA: TGTGCCAGCAGTTACGATGCCGGGACAGGGCAAGAGACCCAGTACTTC

J: TRBJ2-1
D: NA
V: TRBV4-1
size: once
CDR3: CASSQDPYNEQFF
DNA: TGCGCCAGCAGCCAAGATCCCTACAATGAGCAGTTCTTC

J: TRBJ1-4
D: NA
V: TRBV29-1
size: NA
CDR3: CSEQVGEKLFF
DNA: TGCAGCGAGCAGGTGGGGGAAAAACTGTTTTTT

J: TRBJ1-2
D: TRBD1
V: TRBV29-1
size: NA
CDR3: CSGRDRDFYGYTF
DNA: TGCAGCGGCCGGGACAGGGACTTCTATGGCTACACCTTC

J: TRBJ2-3
D: NA
V: TRBV2
size: NA
CDR3: CASSAGPSTDTQYF
DNA: TGTGCCAGCAGCGCCGGGCCTAGCACAGATACGCAGTATTTT

J: TRBJ2-5
D: NA
V: TRBV7-3
size: NA
CDR3: CASSLFGREETQYF
DNA: TGTGCCAGCAGCTTATTTGGCAGGGAAGAGACCCAGTACTTC

J: TRBJ1-3
D: TRBD1
V: TRBV12-3/TRBV12-4
size: NA
CDR3: CASSFGTANTIYF
DNA: TGTGCCAGCAGTTTCGGGACAGCAAACACCATATATTTT

J: TRBJ2-5
D: NA
V: TRBV6-6
size: NA
CDR3: CASSEGTTQYF
DNA: TGTGCCAGCAGTGAGGGGACGACCCAGTACTTC

J: TRBJ2-2
D: NA
V: TRBV7-9
size: NA
CDR3: CASSPSGANTGELFF
DNA: TGTGCCAGCAGCCCGAGTGGGGCGAACACCGGGGAGCTGTTTTTT

J: TRBJ1-3
D: NA
V: TRBV4-1
size: NA
CDR3: CASSQDRTRENTIYF
DNA: TGCGCCAGCAGCCAAGATAGGACCAGGGAAAACACCATATATTTT

J: TRBJ1-3
D: NA
V: TRBV19
size: few
CDR3: CASSRGNTIYF
DNA: TGTGCCAGTAGCCGTGGAAACACCATATATTTT

J: TRBJ1-1
D: NA
V: TRBV18
size: few
CDR3: CASSPPAAGETEAFF
DNA: TGTGCCAGCTCACCACCGGCGGCCGGGGAGACTGAAGCTTTCTTT

J: TRBJ1-1
D: NA
V: TRBV15
size: NA
CDR3: CATSRDGSGRGLTEAFF
DNA: TGTGCCACCAGCAGAGATGGATCCGGCAGGGGCCTCACTGAAGCTTTCTTT

J: TRBJ1-1
D: NA
V: TRBV19
size: NA
CDR3: CASSIDGLNTEAFF
DNA: TGTGCCAGTAGTATTGACGGATTGAACACTGAAGCTTTCTTT

J: TRBJ1-2
D: NA
V: TRBV18
size: NA
CDR3: CASSPSRGNYGYTF
DNA: TGTGCCAGCTCACCGTCCCGGGGGAACTATGGCTACACCTTC

J: TRBJ1-3
D: NA
V: TRBV25-1
size: NA
CDR3: CASSEDYSGNTIYF
DNA: TGTGCCAGCAGTGAAGACTACTCTGGAAACACCATATATTTT

J: TRBJ2-4
D: NA
V: TRBV28
size: NA
CDR3: CASPTPGKNINIQYF
DNA: TGTGCCAGCCCGACCCCGGGAAAGAACATCAACATTCAGTACTTC

J: TRBJ1-1
D: NA
V: TRBV6-2/TRBV6-3
size: NA
CDR3: CASSYSRAGTLNTEAFF
DNA: TGTGCCAGCAGTTACTCGAGGGCAGGGACCCTGAACACTGAAGCTTTCTTT

J: TRBJ2-2
D: TRBD2
V: TRBV6-2/TRBV6-3
size: NA
CDR3: CASSYLSSGENTGELFF
DNA: TGTGCCAGCAGTTACCTCTCTAGCGGTGAGAACACCGGGGAGCTGTTTTTT

J: TRBJ1-2
D: NA
V: TRBV5-1
size: NA
CDR3: CASSLGGSYGYTF
DNA: TGCGCCAGCAGCTTAGGAGGGAGCTATGGCTACACCTTC

J: TRBJ1-5
D: NA
V: TRBV6-2/TRBV6-3
size: NA
CDR3: CASSYSGGQNQPQHF
DNA: TGTGCCAGCAGTTACTCTGGGGGGCAGAATCAGCCCCAGCATTTT

J: TRBJ2-2
D: NA
V: TRBV27
size: NA
CDR3: CASSSFRPGELFF
DNA: TGTGCCAGCAGTTCATTTCGGCCCGGGGAGCTGTTTTTT

J: TRBJ1-2
D: TRBD1
V: TRBV28
size: NA
CDR3: CASSYPTGQANYGYTF
DNA: TGTGCCAGCAGTTACCCGACAGGGCAAGCTAACTATGGCTACACCTTC

J: TRBJ2-1
D: TRBD1
V: TRBV6-2/TRBV6-3
size: NA
CDR3: CASSYGTGKDNEQFF
DNA: TGTGCCAGCAGTTACGGGACAGGGAAGGACAATGAGCAGTTCTTC

J: TRBJ2-1
D: NA
V: TRBV7-8
size: NA
CDR3: CASSSIPGGPSSYNEQFF
DNA: TGTGCCAGCAGCTCCATCCCCGGAGGCCCGAGCTCCTACAATGAGCAGTTCTTC

J: TRBJ1-3
D: NA
V: TRBV7-2
size: once
CDR3: CASSWGTDSGNTIYF
DNA: TGTGCCAGCAGCTGGGGGACGGACTCTGGAAACACCATATATTTT